In this sample, the clone carrying this T cell receptor (beta chain) turned up a few times. Antigen: not known. The data were taken from a study of CD8 T cells in ankylosing spondylitis. In TCRdb, the 5' RACE reads were re-called with MiXCR into one record per CDR3 protein. This sample has just over 350,000 distinct CDR3 sequences, with 20% found just once. The CDR3 has 12 amino acids. The V end lost 3 bases, the J end lost 6 bases, and 9 bases lay between the germline ends. Germline CDR1 and CDR2: MRHNA and SNTAGT. Study-wide results and limits: Seemingly characteristic of ankylosing spondylitis blood was a TCR beta motif consisting of about 8 highly homologous variants.

V usage is TRBV6-4 and J usage is TRBJ2-7, with unresolved D. The receptor's source is a male donor with ankylosing spondylitis or in good health (not recorded which). The sample comprised blood, either unsorted or a sorted T cell fraction (not recorded which). The CDR3: CASSDGLIEQYF. As DNA, the CDR3 is TGTGCCAGCAGTGATGGTCTCATCGAGCAGTACTTC.